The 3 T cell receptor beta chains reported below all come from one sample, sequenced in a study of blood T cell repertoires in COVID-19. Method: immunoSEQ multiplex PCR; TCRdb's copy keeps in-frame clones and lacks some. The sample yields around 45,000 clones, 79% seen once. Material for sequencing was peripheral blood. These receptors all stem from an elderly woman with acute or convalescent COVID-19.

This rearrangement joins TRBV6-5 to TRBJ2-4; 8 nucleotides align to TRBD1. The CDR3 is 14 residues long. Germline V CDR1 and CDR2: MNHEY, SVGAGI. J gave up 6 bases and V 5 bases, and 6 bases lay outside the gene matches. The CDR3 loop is CASSRQGPRNIQYF. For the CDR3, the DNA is TGTGCCAGCAGTCGACAGGGGCCAAGAAACATTCAGTACTTC.

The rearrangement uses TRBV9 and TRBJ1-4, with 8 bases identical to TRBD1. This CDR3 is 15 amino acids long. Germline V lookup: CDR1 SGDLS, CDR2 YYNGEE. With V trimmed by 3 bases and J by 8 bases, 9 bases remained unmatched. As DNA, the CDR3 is TGTGCCAGCAGCGCCTCAGGGGGCGTCGGAGAAAAACTGTTTTTT. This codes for CASSASGGVGEKLFF.

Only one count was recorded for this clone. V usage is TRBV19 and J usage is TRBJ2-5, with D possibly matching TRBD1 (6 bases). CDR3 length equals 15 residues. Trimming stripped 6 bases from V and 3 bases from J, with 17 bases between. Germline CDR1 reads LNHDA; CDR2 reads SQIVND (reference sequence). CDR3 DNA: TGTGCCAGTAGGGAGAGGGGGACGGGGAAAGAGACCCAGTACTTC. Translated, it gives CASRERGTGKETQYF.